This T cell receptor beta chain stems from a study of cytomegalovirus exposure and HLA in healthy donors. CDR1 MNHEY and CDR2 SVGAGI come from the germline V gene. The germline V and J ends were trimmed by 2 bases and 0 bases, with 5 bases remaining between them. CDR3 size: 15 residues. Study findings and constraints: CMV serostatus alone was available as immune exposure information. Cytomegalovirus association was assigned to over 150 TCR beta chains. Later analysis associated a missense DCLRE1C variant with TCR beta V- and J-gene trimming.

To note about this clone: The antigen is unknown.

Donors counted as nominally healthy when sampled, yet unrecorded immune exposures were likely. PCR employed 60 Vbeta and 13 Jbeta primers. Profiled with immunoSEQ multiplex PCR; TCRdb holds only in-frame clones, not every one. The sample holds approximately 150,000 clones, roughly 77% seen once. The chain carries TRBV6-5 and TRBJ2-6; tentatively, D is TRBD2 (5 bases). Sequencing was done on a sample of PBMCs. This receptor was taken from a man in his late teens or twenties in good health and CMV-seropositive. In DNA form, the CDR3 reads TGTGCCAGCAGTTACGGAGGCTCTGGGGCCAACGTCCTGACTTTC. It yields the protein CASSYGGSGANVLTF.